The 22 T cell receptor beta chains in this list originate from one sample, sequenced in a study of OX40 agonist ivuxolimab in advanced cancers. TCRdb's table, derived via immunoSEQ multiplex PCR, lists solely in-frame clones and lacks some. The sample includes around 25,000 clones, 88% of them seen just once. The starting material was CD4+ or CD8+ T cells sorted from blood, obtained in a trial of the OX40 agonist ivuxolimab. Source of these receptors: an adult with an advanced solid tumor such as melanoma, head and neck, liver or kidney cancer.

V gene TRBV10-3 combines with J gene TRBJ1-1, with 7 positions matching TRBD1. CDR3 length equals 14 residues. V shed 5 bases, J shed 3 bases, and the junction held 6 bases outside the gene matches. Germline CDR1 and CDR2: ENHRY and SYGVKD. Written as DNA, the CDR3 is TGTGCCATCAGTCTGACAGGGCTGGACACTGAAGCTTTCTTT. Protein product: CAISLTGLDTEAFF.

This clone was seen only a few times. The chain employs TRBV21-1 and TRBJ2-7; the table gives TRBD1 as D, unverified against the DNA. TRBV21-1 is a recognized pseudogene. The CDR3 has 14 residues. The CDR3 nucleotides are TGTGCCAGCACCCAACAGGGGGCGATGTGGGAGCAGTACTTC. Protein product: CASTQQGAMWEQYF.

The chain links TRBV19 to TRBJ1-2; D perhaps matches TRBD1 (5 bases). Germline V gene lookup returns CDR1 LNHDA and CDR2 SQIVND (reference sequence). The germline V and J ends were trimmed by 7 bases and 0 bases, with 15 bases remaining between them. The CDR3 has 15 amino acids. The CDR3 is CASTPGGAANYGYTF. Written as DNA, the CDR3 is TGTGCCAGTACCCCGGGAGGGGCGGCTAACTATGGCTACACCTTC.

This clone was seen only a few times. The chain joins TRBV19 to TRBJ1-2; 8 bases align to TRBD1. Germline V gene lookup returns CDR1 LNHDA and CDR2 SQIVND (reference sequence). The trim removed 10 bases at V and 2 bases at J, leaving 9 bases unmatched. The CDR3 sequence is 14 residues long. CDR3 residues: CATNRGVENYGYTF. The CDR3 DNA follows: TGTGCCACGAACAGGGGGGTAGAGAACTATGGCTACACCTTC.

The rearrangement links TRBV6-6 to TRBJ2-7; tentative D call: TRBD1 (6 bases). Trimming left V 7 bases short and J 6 bases short, with 22 bases between. The CDR3 loop spans 15 amino acids. Germline lookup yields CDR1 MNHNY and CDR2 SVGAGI (reference sequence). The CDR3 DNA follows: TGTGCCAGCACCCCCCGGGCCAGGGGAAGACTCGAGCAGTACTTC. The encoded protein is CASTPRARGRLEQYF.

As for this clone: One junction end does not reproduce the germline sequence, and a read error may be involved. The V call is TRBV9, the J call TRBJ1-2; D gene uncertain. CDR1 is SGDLS, CDR2 YYNGEE, per germline. This CDR3 spans 12 amino acids. The CDR3 region is CASSVAGYVYTF. The CDR3 region has the DNA TGTGCCAGCAGCGTAGCGGGGTATGTCTACACCTTC.

This chain links TRBV4-1 with TRBJ2-3, with 9 bases matching TRBD2. This CDR3 is built from 16 residues. CDR1 and CDR2 from the germline V gene are MGHRA and YSYEKL. The junction had 11 bases not matched to a gene; V was cut back by 4 bases and J by 6 bases. The CDR3 coding sequence is TGCGCCAGCAGCCGAACCGGCGGCGGGGGGGCGGATACGCAGTATTTT. Amino acids: CASSRTGGGGADTQYF.

The chain employs TRBV27 and TRBJ2-5; maybe TRBD1 (6 bases). The germline CDR1 and CDR2 sequences are MNHEY and SMNVEV (reference sequence). CDR3 length equals 16 residues. Trimming shortened V by 8 bases and J by 1 base, and 20 bases separated the two germline ends. The CDR3 here is CASADPDSIPQETQYF. The CDR3 region has the DNA TGTGCCAGCGCCGACCCGGACAGCATACCCCAAGAGACCCAGTACTTC.

This chain connects TRBV7-9 to TRBJ2-2; possibly TRBD2 for D (6 bases). Germline values: CDR1 SEHNR, CDR2 FQNEAQ (reference sequence). The CDR3 is 12 residues long. V lost 9 bases, J lost 1 base, and 6 bases lay in between. CDR3 nucleotides: TGTGCCAGGGGACTGAACACCGGGGAGCTGTTTTTT. This sequence encodes CARGLNTGELFF.

V is TRBV18 and J is TRBJ2-2, with 10 positions matching TRBD1. CDR3 length: 16 residues. Germline V gene sequence: CDR1 KGHSH, CDR2 LQKENI. V lost 0 bases, J lost 5 bases, and 3 bases stayed unmatched. For the CDR3, the DNA is TGTGCCAGCTCACCACCGGGACAGGGGAGGACCGGGGAGCTGTTTTTT. This codes for CASSPPGQGRTGELFF. Using reference TRBV18 and TRBJ2-2 for the parts outside the CDR3, the full variable domain is NAGVMQNPRHLVRRRGQEARLRCSPMKGHSHVYWYRQLPEEGLKFMVYLQKENIIDESGMPKERFSAEFPKEGPSILRIQQVVRGDSAAYFCASSPPGQGRTGELFFGEGSRLTVL.

The chain has TRBV5-6 and TRBJ1-5; 8 bases are shared with TRBD1. The CDR3 sequence is 15 residues long. Germline trimming cut 2 bases from V and 3 bases from J; bases unmatched to any gene: 4. Germline V gene sequence: CDR1 SGHDT, CDR2 YYEEEE. Here the CDR3 reads CASSLGQGLNQPQHF. The CDR3 coding sequence is TGTGCCAGCAGCTTAGGACAGGGACTCAATCAGCCCCAGCATTTT. Full variable domain (remainder filled in from reference TRBV5-6 and TRBJ1-5): DAGVTQSPTHLIKTRGQQVTLRCSPKSGHDTVSWYQQALGQGPQFIFQYYEEEERQRGNFPDRFSGHQFPNYSSELNVNALLLGDSALYLCASSLGQGLNQPQHFGDGTRLSIL.

The rearrangement joins TRBV15 to TRBJ1-1, with D uncertain. The germline V gene encodes CDR1 LNHNV and CDR2 YYDKDF (reference sequence). Trimming removed 0 bases at V and 4 bases at J, with 12 bases between. The CDR3 loop spans 15 amino acids. CDR3 loop: CATSRDRGRLTEAFF. The CDR3 nucleotides are TGTGCCACCAGCAGAGATCGAGGCAGACTCACTGAAGCTTTCTTT.

The table lists this clone with a count of one. The genes are TRBV4-1 and TRBJ2-3, with 7 bases that match TRBD1. The CDR3 runs to 17 residues. Trimming at V came to 3 bases and at J to 2 bases, leaving 11 bases not matched to a gene. Germline assignment: CDR1 MGHRA and CDR2 YSYEKL. CDR3 sequence reads: CASSHSKAGGSTDTQYF. The CDR3, as DNA: TGCGCCAGCAGCCATTCGAAGGCAGGGGGATCCACAGATACGCAGTATTTT.

This chain links TRBV11-2 with TRBJ2-7; D gene uncertain. The V end was cut by 5 bases, the J end by 5 bases, with 22 bases between. Looked up from germline, CDR1 is SGHAT and CDR2 is FQNNGV. This CDR3 has 16 residues. CDR3 loop: CASSLMGGKGRDEQYF. The CDR3 nucleotides are TGTGCCAGCAGCCTTATGGGCGGTAAAGGACGGGACGAGCAGTACTTC.

This rearrangement joins TRBV10-2 to TRBJ2-3; TRBD2 agrees at 12 bases. Trimming at V came to 3 bases and at J to 5 bases, leaving 3 bases not matched to a gene. This CDR3 is 15 amino acids long. In germline, CDR1 is WSHSY, CDR2 SAAADI. The CDR3 spells CASSDELAGGDTQYF. DNA of the CDR3: TGCGCCAGCAGTGACGAACTAGCGGGAGGAGATACGCAGTATTTT.

This clone was counted between two and nine times. The V gene is TRBV6-1, the J gene TRBJ1-2; D is unresolved. Per the germline V gene, CDR1 is MNHNS and CDR2 is SASEGT. The CDR3 is 12 amino acids. The CDR3 DNA sequence: TGTGCGGTAAGCGGAGTTAGCTATGGCTACACCTTC. Protein sequence: CAVSGVSYGYTF.

The chain has TRBV28 and TRBJ2-5; 7 bases match TRBD1. This CDR3 contains 13 residues. V was pared by 8 bases and J by 2 bases, with 5 bases of the junction left unmatched. Germline V gives CDR1 MDHEN, CDR2 SYDVKM. CDR3 amino acids: CASWDSPQETQYF. The CDR3, as DNA: TGTGCCAGCTGGGACAGTCCACAAGAGACCCAGTACTTC.

In this sample, this clone turned up once. This chain uses TRBV7-9 with TRBJ2-2, with 13 bases that match TRBD2. This CDR3 contains 18 residues. The V gene's germline CDR1 is SEHNR and CDR2 FQNEAQ (reference sequence). Trimming cost V 3 bases and J 3 bases; bases outside gene matches: 7. Here the CDR3 reads CASSLPTSGRYDTGELFF. DNA of the CDR3: TGTGCCAGCAGCTTGCCGACTAGCGGGAGGTATGACACCGGGGAGCTGTTTTTT.

The chain uses TRBV4-3 and TRBJ2-2, with a possible D match to TRBD2 (5 bases). CDR1 and CDR2 from the germline V gene are LGHNA and YSLEER. Trimming removed 4 bases from V and 5 bases from J, with 11 bases in between. The CDR3 runs 14 residues. This chain's CDR3 is CASSRGRETGELFF. The CDR3 nucleotides read TGCGCCAGCAGCCGAGGGCGCGAGACCGGGGAGCTGTTTTTT.

The V gene is TRBV9, the J gene TRBJ2-5; 16 bases line up with TRBD2. After removal of 4 bases from V and 5 bases from J, the junction contained 14 bases not matched to a gene. Germline CDR1 reads SGDLS; CDR2 reads YYNGEE. The CDR3 extends over 19 amino acids. The CDR3 DNA reads as TGTGCCAGCAGCTCGGGACTAGCGGGAGGGCCTATTCTCCGGGAGACCCAGTACTTC. Translating it yields CASSSGLAGGPILRETQYF.

This clone was counted a single time. This chain connects TRBV6-1 to TRBJ1-2, with no clear D. The CDR3 is 15 residues long. Germline V gives CDR1 MNHNS, CDR2 SASEGT. Trimming took off 0 bases at V and 3 bases at J, with 11 bases between the two ends. CDR3 coding DNA: TGTGCCAGCAGTGAAGCGAGACCAGCCTACTATGGCTACACCTTC. It specifies CASSEARPAYYGYTF.

V usage is TRBV15 and J usage is TRBJ2-7; 8 positions match TRBD1. Germline V lookup: CDR1 LNHNV, CDR2 YYDKDF (reference sequence). This CDR3 is 15 amino acids long. V trimming: 0 bases; J trimming: 6 bases; junction bases outside the gene matches: 7. CDR3 in amino acids: CATSRDRQGAFEQYF. The CDR3 nucleotides are TGTGCCACCAGCAGAGATCGGCAGGGGGCTTTCGAGCAGTACTTC.